This T cell receptor beta chain was sequenced for a study of immune cell composition in non-small cell lung cancer. Broader study findings: It was not proven that tumour-reactive clones equal dominant tumour-associated clones. Squamous carcinomas (approximately 75%) more often had tumour-associated clones >0.5% than adenocarcinomas (around 35%). Tumour TCR-beta clonality showed no significant link to smoking pack-years.

V dropped 6 bases and J dropped 3 bases, with 12 bases sitting between them. CDR3 length equals 15 residues. Germline-derived CDR1 and CDR2 are MNHNS and SASEGT. Generated by immunoSEQ multiplex PCR, the TCRdb table keeps only in-frame clones and is missing some. In the table there are over 3,000 clones, around four fifths of which are singletons. Worth noting for this clone: Antigen unknown. In the same sample, other DNA sequences code for this CDR3.

Genomic DNA came from frozen unsorted single-cell suspensions. This TCR derives from a human donor with non-small cell lung cancer. Sequencing was done on a sample of lung tumor tissue. This chain uses TRBV6-1 with TRBJ1-6; possible D gene TRBD1, 6 bases. The CDR3 protein is CASRDSQFYNSPLHF. The CDR3 DNA reads TGTGCCAGCAGGGACAGTCAGTTCTATAATTCACCCCTCCACTTT.